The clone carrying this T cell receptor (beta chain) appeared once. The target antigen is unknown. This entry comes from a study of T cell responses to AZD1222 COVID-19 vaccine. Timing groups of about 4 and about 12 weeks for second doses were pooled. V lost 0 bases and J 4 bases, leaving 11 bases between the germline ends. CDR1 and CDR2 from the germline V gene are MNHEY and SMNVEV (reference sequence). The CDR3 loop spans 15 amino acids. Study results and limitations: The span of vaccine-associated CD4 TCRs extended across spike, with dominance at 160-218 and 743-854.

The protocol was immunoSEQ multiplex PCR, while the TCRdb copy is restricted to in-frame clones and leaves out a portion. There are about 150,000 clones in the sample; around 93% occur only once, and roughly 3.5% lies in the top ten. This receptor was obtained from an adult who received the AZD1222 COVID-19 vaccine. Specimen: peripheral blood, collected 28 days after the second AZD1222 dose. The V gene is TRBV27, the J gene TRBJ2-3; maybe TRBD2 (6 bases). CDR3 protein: CASSLSRETPDTQYF. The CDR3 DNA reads TGTGCCAGCAGTTTATCCCGGGAGACTCCAGATACGCAGTATTTT.